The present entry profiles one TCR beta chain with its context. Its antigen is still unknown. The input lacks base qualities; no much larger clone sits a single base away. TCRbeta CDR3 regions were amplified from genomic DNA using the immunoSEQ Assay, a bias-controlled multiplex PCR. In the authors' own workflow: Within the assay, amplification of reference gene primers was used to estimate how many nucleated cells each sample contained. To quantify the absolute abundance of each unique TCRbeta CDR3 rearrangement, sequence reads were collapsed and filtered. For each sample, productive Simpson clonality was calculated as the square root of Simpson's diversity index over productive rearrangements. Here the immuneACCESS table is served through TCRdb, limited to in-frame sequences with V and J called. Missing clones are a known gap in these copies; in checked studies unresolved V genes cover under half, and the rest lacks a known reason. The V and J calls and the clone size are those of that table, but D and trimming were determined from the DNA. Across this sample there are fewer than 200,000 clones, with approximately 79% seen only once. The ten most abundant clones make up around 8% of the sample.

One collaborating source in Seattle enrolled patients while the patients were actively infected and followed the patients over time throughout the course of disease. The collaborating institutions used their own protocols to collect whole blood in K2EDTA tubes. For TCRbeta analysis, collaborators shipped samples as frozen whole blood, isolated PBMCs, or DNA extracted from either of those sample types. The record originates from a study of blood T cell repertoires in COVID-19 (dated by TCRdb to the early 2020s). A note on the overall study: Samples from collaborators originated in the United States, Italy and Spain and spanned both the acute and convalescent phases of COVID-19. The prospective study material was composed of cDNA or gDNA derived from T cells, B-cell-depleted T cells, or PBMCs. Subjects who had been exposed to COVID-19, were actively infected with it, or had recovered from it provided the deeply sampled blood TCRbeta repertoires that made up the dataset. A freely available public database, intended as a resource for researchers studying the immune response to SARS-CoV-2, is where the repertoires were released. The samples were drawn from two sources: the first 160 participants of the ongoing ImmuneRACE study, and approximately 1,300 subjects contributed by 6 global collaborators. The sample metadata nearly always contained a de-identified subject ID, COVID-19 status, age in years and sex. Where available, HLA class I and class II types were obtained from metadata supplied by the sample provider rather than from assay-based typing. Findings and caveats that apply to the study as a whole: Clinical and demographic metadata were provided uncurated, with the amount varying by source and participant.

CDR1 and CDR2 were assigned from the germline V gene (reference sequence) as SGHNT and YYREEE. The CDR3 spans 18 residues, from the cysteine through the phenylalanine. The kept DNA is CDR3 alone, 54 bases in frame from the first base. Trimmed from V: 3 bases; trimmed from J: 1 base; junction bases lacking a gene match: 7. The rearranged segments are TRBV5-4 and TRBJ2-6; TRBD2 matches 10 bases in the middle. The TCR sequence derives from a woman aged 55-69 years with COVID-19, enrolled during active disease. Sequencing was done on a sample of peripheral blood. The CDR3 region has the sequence CASSSRLAGGSGANVLTF. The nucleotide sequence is TGTGCCAGCAGCTCCAGACTAGCGGGCGGTTCTGGGGCCAACGTCCTGACTTTC.